A single sample gave rise to the 29 T cell receptor beta chains below, sequenced in a study of early T cells in non-severe SARS-CoV-2 infection. TCRdb passed the 5' RACE reads through MiXCR, listing each CDR3 protein once. Among over 50,000 distinct CDR3 sequences listed, 11% were seen once. The specimen sequenced was whole blood. The source is an adult who was a healthcare worker with PCR-confirmed SARS-CoV-2 infection or an uninfected control (not recorded which).

This clonotype was counted many times. The V gene is TRBV7-2, the J gene TRBJ1-6, with no clear D. The V gene lost 5 bases and the J gene lost 0 bases, with 23 bases spanning the gap. The CDR3 extends over 20 amino acids. CDR1 is SGHTA, CDR2 FQGNSA, per germline. This chain's CDR3 is CASSQKAGLASRSYNSPLHF. The CDR3 bases are TGTGCCAGCAGCCAAAAAGCTGGACTGGCGAGCCGCTCCTATAATTCACCCCTCCACTTT.

The chain combines TRBV5-1 with TRBJ2-1; 11 bases line up with TRBD2. V shed 7 bases, J shed 4 bases, and the junction held 7 bases outside the gene matches. Germline CDR1 SGHRS, CDR2 YFSETQ. The CDR3 runs to 15 residues. CDR3 in DNA: TGCGCCAGCGGACCTCTAGCGGGGGGATACAATGAGCAGTTCTTC. It encodes CASGPLAGGYNEQFF.

CDR3 coding DNA: TGTGCCAGCAGTTTAAGCTACACTGAAGCTTTCTTT. Residues: CASSLSYTEAFF. This chain connects TRBV12-3 or TRBV12-4 to TRBJ1-1; no reliable D call. The V gene lost 2 bases and the J gene lost 3 bases, with 4 bases spanning the gap. This CDR3 comprises 12 residues.

Ten or more counts support this clonotype. The chain is built from TRBV6-2 or TRBV6-3 and TRBJ2-1, with TRBD2 matching 9 bases. Germline V lookup: CDR1 MNHEY, CDR2 SVGEGT. The CDR3 consists of 17 residues. V was clipped by 7 bases and J by 2 bases; unmatched bases: 12. The CDR3 DNA reads as TGTGCCAGCACGGGTGTTTGGCGGGGGGGCCCCTACAATGAGCAGTTCTTC. This translates into CASTGVWRGGPYNEQFF.

This clonotype was seen many times. V gene TRBV10-3 combines with J gene TRBJ2-3, with 7 bases lining up with TRBD1. Germline values: CDR1 ENHRY, CDR2 SYGVKD. J lost 0 bases, V lost 4 bases, and 16 bases had no gene match. The CDR3 spans 19 residues. CDR3 sequence reads: CAISVDRADGGGSTDTQYF. CDR3 DNA: TGTGCCATCAGTGTTGACAGGGCAGACGGAGGAGGTAGCACAGATACGCAGTATTTT.

The gene calls are TRBV20-1 and TRBJ1-1; tentative D call: TRBD1 (6 bases). Germline V gene lookup returns CDR1 DFQATT and CDR2 SNEGSKA (reference sequence). The V and J ends lost 3 bases and 1 base respectively, with 12 bases between them. This CDR3 has 14 amino acids. CDR3 sequence: CSARPGQQNTEAFF. The CDR3 nucleotides read TGCAGTGCTAGGCCGGGACAACAGAACACTGAAGCTTTCTTT.

This clonotype occurred many times. The chain uses TRBV6-2 or TRBV6-3 and TRBJ1-1, with D perhaps TRBD1 (5 bases). Trimming removed 1 base from V and 5 bases from J, with 20 bases in between. The CDR3 is 17 amino acids. CDR1 MNHEY and CDR2 SVGEGT come from the germline V gene. DNA for the CDR3: TGTGCCAGCAGTTACTGGGAAAAACGAAGGGGAAGGACTGAAGCTTTCTTT. As protein: CASSYWEKRRGRTEAFF.

This clonotype occurred many times. The chain couples TRBV10-3 to TRBJ2-5; 7 bases agree with TRBD1. The V and J ends lost 11 bases and 3 bases, in that order; junction bases with no gene match: 6. This CDR3 region has 12 residues. Germline CDR1 ENHRY, CDR2 SYGVKD. The CDR3 bases are TGTGCCGCCGGGACAGTCGAAGAGACCCAGTACTTC. Encoded protein: CAAGTVEETQYF.

This clonotype was detected only a few times. V is TRBV7-4 and J is TRBJ2-7, with unresolved D. Per the germline V gene, CDR1 is SGHVT and CDR2 is SQSDAQ. CDR3 size: 14 residues. Trimming removed 5 bases at V and 6 bases at J, with 17 bases between. CDR3 nucleotides: TGTGCCAGCAGCCCCCGAAGTAGGTTTTCCGAGCAGTACTTC. Translating it yields CASSPRSRFSEQYF.

CDR3 region: CASSLGGVKFHEQYF. The CDR3 nucleotides are TGTGCCAGCAGCTTAGGGGGCGTGAAGTTCCACGAGCAGTACTTC. This chain uses TRBV3-1 with TRBJ2-7, with TRBD1 matching over 7 bases. This CDR3 contains 15 residues. The ends lost 5 bases at V and 5 bases at J; junction bases unmatched: 12. The germline V gene has CDR1 LGHDT and CDR2 YNNKEL (reference sequence).

In this sample, this clonotype turned up a few times. The chain is built from TRBV6-5 and TRBJ2-4; D possibly corresponds to TRBD1 (5 bases). CDR1 is MNHEY and CDR2 is SVGAGI in the germline V gene. V was trimmed by 2 bases and J by 4 bases, leaving 12 bases between them. This CDR3 region has 15 residues. This chain's CDR3 is CASSYKGADKNIQYF. CDR3 coding DNA: TGTGCCAGCAGTTACAAAGGGGCGGATAAAAACATTCAGTACTTC.

The chain has TRBV19 and TRBJ2-1; a weak D match, TRBD1 (6 bases). The V end lost 5 bases, the J end lost 4 bases, and 9 bases lay between the germline ends. Germline lookup yields CDR1 LNHDA and CDR2 SQIVND (reference sequence). CDR3 length equals 13 residues. The CDR3 protein is CASSGRGYNEQFF. The CDR3 DNA reads TGTGCCAGTAGTGGCAGGGGTTACAATGAGCAGTTCTTC.

This clonotype was observed at least ten times. This rearrangement joins TRBV5-1 to TRBJ1-2; perhaps TRBD1 as D (5 bases). Germline CDR1 reads SGHRS; CDR2 reads YFSETQ. The CDR3 spans 16 residues. Between the trimmed V and J ends, which lost 3 bases and 2 bases, there was a span of 17 bases. This chain's CDR3 is CASSWGSAGTNYGYTF. CDR3 nucleotide sequence: TGCGCCAGCAGCTGGGGGTCAGCCGGGACGAACTATGGCTACACCTTC.

This clonotype was observed at least ten times. The chain's CDR3 is CASTERGGSTDTQYF. CDR3 sequence (DNA): TGTGCCAGCACGGAGCGGGGGGGTAGCACAGATACGCAGTATTTT. The chain uses TRBV19 and TRBJ2-3; 10 nucleotides line up with TRBD2. Germline-derived CDR1 and CDR2 are LNHDA and SQIVND (reference sequence). CDR3 length: 15 residues. Trimming at V came to 9 bases and at J to 0 bases, leaving 6 bases not matched to a gene.

This clonotype was picked up a small number of times. The chain couples TRBV20-1 to TRBJ2-5; the match to TRBD1 covers 7 bases. Germline V gene lookup returns CDR1 DFQATT and CDR2 SNEGSKA (reference sequence). This CDR3 has 12 amino acids. With 6 bases clipped from V and 1 base from J, the junction kept 2 bases outside the gene matches. The CDR3 spells CSARTGQETQYF. In nucleotides, the CDR3 is TGCAGTGCACGGACAGGCCAAGAGACCCAGTACTTC.

This clonotype was observed at least ten times. The DNA for the CDR3 is TGCGCCAGCAGCTTGGGAATAGCGGCTTCCTACAATGAGCAGTTCTTC. Translating gives CASSLGIAASYNEQFF. The chain joins TRBV5-1 to TRBJ2-1; D perhaps matches TRBD2 (6 bases). CDR1 and CDR2 from the germline V gene are SGHRS and YFSETQ. This CDR3 region has 16 residues. V lost 0 bases and J 1 base, leaving 11 bases between the germline ends.

Many counts were recorded for this clonotype. The chain is built from TRBV20-1 and TRBJ2-3; TRBD2 matches 7 bases. Trimming cost V 0 bases and J 1 base; bases outside gene matches: 7. From germline, CDR1 is DFQATT and CDR2 SNEGSKA (reference sequence). The CDR3 runs to 16 residues. The CDR3 is CSARDLRLAGTDTQYF. For the CDR3, the DNA is TGCAGTGCTAGAGATCTCCGCCTAGCGGGCACAGATACGCAGTATTTT.

V gene TRBV10-3 combines with J gene TRBJ2-7, with 10 bases lining up with TRBD1. Germline loops: CDR1 ENHRY, CDR2 SYGVKD. V gave up 4 bases and J gave up 6 bases; unmatched junction bases: 0. This CDR3 is built from 12 residues. CDR3 sequence (DNA): TGTGCCATCAGTGGGGACAGGGGCGAGCAGTACTTC. Amino acid sequence: CAISGDRGEQYF.

As for this clonotype: The missing conserved phenylalanine or tryptophan at the end of this CDR3 makes a read error likely. The chain couples TRBV7-3 to TRBJ1-1; TRBD1 agrees at 7 bases. CDR1 and CDR2 from the germline V gene are SGHTA and FQGTGA. V shed 2 bases, J shed 3 bases, and the junction held 0 bases outside the gene matches. This CDR3 comprises 13 residues. CDR3 region: CASSLDRDTEAFI. The CDR3 region has the DNA TGTGCCAGCAGCTTAGACAGGGACACTGAAGCTTTCATT.

This clonotype was seen repeatedly, ten times or more. The chain has TRBV20-1 and TRBJ1-4; possible D gene TRBD1, 6 bases. Per germline, CDR1 DFQATT and CDR2 SNEGSKA (reference sequence). The CDR3 is 14 residues long. The V end was cut by 6 bases, the J end by 5 bases, with 16 bases between. The CDR3 DNA reads TGCAGTGCCCCAAAGGACAGCCTGAATGAAAAACTGTTTTTT. Residues: CSAPKDSLNEKLFF.

V usage is TRBV12-3 or TRBV12-4 and J usage is TRBJ2-1; 8 nucleotides agree with TRBD1. V dropped 6 bases and J dropped 9; count of bases not matched to a gene: 4. This CDR3 has 12 residues. CDR3 bases: TGTGCCAGCAGCCGACAGGGGTTTGAGCAGTTCTTC. This codes for CASSRQGFEQFF.

This clonotype showed up just a few times. CDR3 sequence (DNA): TGTGCCAGCAGCTTGCAGGGCCCTAACTATGGCTACACCTTC. Residues: CASSLQGPNYGYTF. V usage is TRBV5-5 and J usage is TRBJ1-2, with TRBD1 as a possible D gene (5 bases). The germline V and J ends were trimmed by 1 base and 0 bases, with 7 bases remaining between them. CDR3 length: 14 amino acids. Per the germline V gene, CDR1 is SGHKS and CDR2 is YYEKEE (reference sequence).

This clonotype was picked up many times. The V and J genes are TRBV7-2 and TRBJ2-2; D ambiguous. The CDR3 consists of 14 residues. CDR1 and CDR2 from the germline V gene are SGHTA and FQGNSA. Trimming took 5 bases from V and 7 from J, leaving 14 bases between them. CDR3 nucleotide sequence: TGTGCCAGCAGCCCCGCTTTCGCATTCGGGGAGCTGTTTTTT. Its translation: CASSPAFAFGELFF.

The V call is TRBV12-3 or TRBV12-4, the J call TRBJ2-7, with a possible D match to TRBD2 (6 bases). CDR3 size: 14 residues. V was cut by 7 bases and J by 4 bases, with 17 bases left in between. The DNA for the CDR3 is TGTGCCAGCACCCGTGATGGGGGGTGGTACGAGCAGTACTTC. This translates into CASTRDGGWYEQYF.

This clonotype was recorded at least ten times. The chain combines TRBV25-1 with TRBJ1-6; D is perhaps TRBD1 (5 bases). Deletions cut 3 bases from V and 9 bases from J, with 9 bases between. The CDR3 covers 13 residues. The germline V gene has CDR1 MGHDK and CDR2 SYGVNS. CDR3 residues: CASSEGDSSPLHF. The CDR3 nucleotides read TGTGCCAGCAGTGAGGGGGATAGTTCACCCCTCCACTTT.

Many counts were recorded for this clonotype. This rearrangement joins TRBV20-1 to TRBJ1-1; 7 bases fit TRBD1. The CDR3 spans 12 residues. The J segment lost 9 bases and the V segment lost 5 bases, leaving 9 bases of the junction unmatched. In germline, CDR1 is DFQATT, CDR2 SNEGSKA (reference sequence). The chain's CDR3 is CSALTGTVKAFF. CDR3 DNA: TGCAGTGCTCTTACCGGGACAGTCAAAGCTTTCTTT.

The rearrangement links TRBV5-1 to TRBJ2-3; 9 nucleotides agree with TRBD2. The CDR3 spans 17 residues. V dropped 0 bases and J dropped 5; count of bases not matched to a gene: 10. From germline, CDR1 is SGHRS and CDR2 YFSETQ. The CDR3 region has the DNA TGCGCCAGCAGCTTGGGAGCTAGCGGGGCGCCGGGAGATACGCAGTATTTT. Translating it yields CASSLGASGAPGDTQYF.

This clonotype was detected only a few times. The genes are TRBV18 and TRBJ1-3; D unclear. The CDR3 is made up of 17 amino acids. Germline CDR1 reads KGHSH; CDR2 reads LQKENI. V was shortened by 3 bases and J by 1 base, with 16 bases between the two germline ends. CDR3 region: CASSPNLLRASGNTIYF. The CDR3 DNA reads as TGTGCCAGCTCACCCAATCTGCTAAGGGCTTCTGGAAACACCATATATTTT.

This clonotype was observed a few times. The chain couples TRBV20-1 to TRBJ1-2, with a tentative D call TRBD1 (5 bases). The V and J ends lost 6 bases and 2 bases respectively, with 16 bases between them. The CDR3 extends over 14 amino acids. Germline V lookup: CDR1 DFQATT, CDR2 SNEGSKA (reference sequence). The CDR3: CSAPPGTPNYGYTF. In DNA, the CDR3 is TGCAGTGCCCCCCCCGGGACGCCGAACTATGGCTACACCTTC.